The rows below give T cell receptor beta chains drawn from one sample of a study of cytomegalovirus exposure and HLA in healthy donors. Generated by immunoSEQ multiplex PCR, the TCRdb table keeps only in-frame clones and is missing some. The data show 120,000 to 150,000 clones, around 75% seen once. Sequenced input: PBMCs. Source of these receptors: a man in his sixties in good health and CMV-seronegative. Each CDR3 is given with its conserved first and last residue. The D gene is left open where the match is weak. Where a row states a size, it is once, few, many or the class of an expanded clone; other rows omit it.

clone_size j_call v_call d_call cdr3_aa cdr3_nt
. TRBJ2-7 TRBV5-5 TRBD2 CASSPERDPYEQYF TGTGCCAGCAGCCCTGAGCGGGACCCCTACGAGCAGTACTTC
. TRBJ2-1 TRBV11-3 TRBD2 CASSRREGGVGEQFF TGTGCCAGCAGCCGGCGGGAGGGGGGAGTGGGTGAGCAGTTCTTC
few TRBJ2-7 TRBV7-8 TRBD2 CASSLTSGTYEQYF TGTGCCAGCAGCTTGACTAGCGGGACCTACGAGCAGTACTTC
few TRBJ1-6 TRBV5-1 . CASSGQTNSPLHF TGCGCCAGCAGCGGACAGACCAATTCACCCCTCCACTTT
few TRBJ2-7 TRBV5-4 TRBD1 CASSLVDRVPYEQYF TGTGCCAGCAGTCTTGTTGACAGGGTTCCCTACGAGCAGTACTTC
. TRBJ2-1 TRBV5-1 TRBD2 CASSLSSGSYNEQFF TGCGCCAGCAGCTTATCTAGCGGGAGCTACAATGAGCAGTTCTTC
. TRBJ2-7 TRBV10-1 TRBD2 CASSEEGGRNSYEQYF TGCGCCAGCAGTGAAGAGGGAGGGCGCAACTCCTACGAGCAGTACTTC
once TRBJ2-7 TRBV6-1 . CASSGGTPTPYEQYF TGTGCCAGCAGTGGGGGGACACCGACTCCCTACGAGCAGTACTTC
few TRBJ2-1 TRBV28 . CASSLVISGSSSYNEQFF TGTGCCAGCAGTTTAGTCATTAGCGGCTCTAGCTCCTACAATGAGCAGTTCTTC
. TRBJ1-2 TRBV7-9 . CASSLGGEGAYGYPF TGTGCCAGCAGCTTAGGGGGAGAGGGCGCCTATGGCTACCCCTTC
. TRBJ2-4 TRBV14 TRBD1 CASSQGKGARVNIQYF TGTGCCAGCAGCCAAGGTAAGGGGGCGCGAGTAAACATTCAGTACTTC
once TRBJ2-3 TRBV5-6 TRBD2 CASSLPLAGVTDTQYF TGTGCCAGCAGCTTGCCCCTAGCGGGAGTGACAGATACGCAGTATTTT
. TRBJ1-5 TRBV9 . CASSVGAGYSNQPQHF TGTGCCAGCAGCGTAGGGGCGGGGTATAGCAATCAGCCCCAGCATTTT
. TRBJ2-7 TRBV5-1 TRBD1 CASSSTPGTGGEQYF TGCGCCAGCAGCTCAACCCCCGGGACAGGGGGCGAGCAGTACTTC
. TRBJ1-5 TRBV6-5 TRBD1 CASSRQGGNQPQHF TGTGCCAGCAGCCGACAGGGTGGCAATCAGCCCCAGCATTTT
. TRBJ2-2 TRBV19 TRBD1 CASSAGQGANTGELFF TGTGCCAGTAGTGCGGGACAGGGGGCGAACACCGGGGAGCTGTTTTTT
few TRBJ2-6 TRBV7-8 . CASSARVTGANVLTF TGTGCCAGCAGCGCCCGAGTAACTGGGGCCAACGTCCTGACTTTC
once TRBJ1-4 TRBV29-1 . CSVGGGGRAEKLFF TGCAGCGTTGGAGGGGGGGGCAGGGCTGAAAAACTGTTTTTT
. TRBJ1-1 TRBV5-1 . CASSLSSLYAAEAFF TGCGCCAGCAGCTTGTCAAGTCTTTATGCAGCTGAAGCTTTCTTT
. TRBJ2-7 TRBV7-9 . CASSKSGEPYEQYF TGTGCCAGCAGCAAATCAGGGGAACCCTACGAGCAGTACTTC
. TRBJ2-1 TRBV18 . CASSLGGYNEQFF TGTGCCAGCTCACTCGGAGGATACAATGAGCAGTTCTTC
. TRBJ1-2 TRBV25-1 . CASSTGQNYGYTF TGTGCCAGCAGCACAGGACAGAACTATGGCTACACCTTC
. TRBJ2-1 TRBV9 . CASSLESEQFF TGTGCCAGCAGCCTAGAGAGTGAGCAGTTCTTC
. TRBJ2-4 TRBV21-1 . CASSSFRVDKLAGRKNIQYF TGTGCCAGCAGCAGCTTCAGGGTCGATAAACTAGCGGGTAGGAAAAACATTCAGTACTTC
few TRBJ2-5 TRBV6-1 TRBD2 CASRELAGVPETQYF TGTGCCAGCAGGGAACTAGCGGGAGTTCCAGAGACCCAGTACTTC
few TRBJ2-7 TRBV5-1 TRBD1 CASSLDTGTGEEQYF TGCGCCAGCAGCTTGGATACCGGGACAGGGGAAGAGCAGTACTTC
. TRBJ2-7 TRBV6-5 TRBD2 CASRGPGLAAYEQYF TGTGCCAGCAGGGGGCCGGGACTAGCGGCGTACGAGCAGTACTTC
. TRBJ1-1 TRBV6-5 . CASSYNRQNTEAFF TGTGCCAGCAGTTACAACAGACAGAACACTGAAGCTTTCTTT
. TRBJ1-3 TRBV13 . CASSLVDRISYF TGTGCCAGCAGCTTAGTTGACAGAATTTCCTATTTT
. TRBJ2-7 TRBV7-9 . CASSLGGSDEQYF TGTGCCAGCAGCTTGGGGGGTTCGGACGAGCAGTACTTC
. TRBJ2-1 TRBV9 . CASSVVTGPEQFF TGTGCCAGCAGCGTAGTGACAGGACCTGAGCAGTTCTTC
. TRBJ2-7 TRBV9 TRBD2 CASSVAGASYEQYF TGTGCCAGCAGCGTTGCGGGAGCCTCCTACGAGCAGTACTTC
. TRBJ1-1 TRBV9 . CASSSRTRSGTEAFF TGTGCCAGCAGCTCGCGGACTAGGTCGGGCACTGAAGCTTTCTTT
. TRBJ1-5 TRBV7-2 . CASSSQGSQPQHF TGTGCCAGCAGCTCGCAGGGCAGCCAGCCCCAGCATTTT
. TRBJ1-2 TRBV4-1 . CASSQDSRHEAGTSPYGYTF TGCGCCAGCAGCCAAGATTCAAGGCATGAGGCGGGCACTTCACCGTATGGCTACACCTTC
. TRBJ2-2 TRBV9 TRBD2 CASSGGLGYTGELFF TGTGCCAGCAGCGGAGGACTAGGGTACACCGGGGAGCTGTTTTTT
once TRBJ2-7 TRBV30 TRBD1 CAWGQGAPYEQYF TGTGCCTGGGGACAGGGGGCCCCCTACGAGCAGTACTTC
. TRBJ1-1 TRBV27 . CASSPLGGGTEAFF TGTGCCAGCAGTCCGTTGGGGGGGGGCACTGAAGCTTTCTTT
. TRBJ2-3 TRBV18 TRBD2 CASSPSGIASTDTQYF TGTGCCAGCTCACCAAGCGGGATAGCTAGCACAGATACGCAGTATTTT
. TRBJ1-5 TRBV6-5 . CASSSGRNQPQHF TGTGCCAGCAGTTCGGGTCGCAATCAGCCCCAGCATTTT
. TRBJ1-2 TRBV27 TRBD1 CASSLSFKGAEDYGYTF TGTGCCAGCAGTTTATCTTTCAAGGGGGCAGAGGACTATGGCTACACCTTC
. TRBJ2-7 TRBV28 TRBD2 CASTPGGAQGYEQYF TGTGCCAGCACCCCCGGGGGGGCCCAGGGCTACGAGCAGTACTTC
. TRBJ2-1 TRBV5-1 TRBD1 CASSLGGTGGPNEQFF TGCGCCAGCAGCTTGGGTGGGACAGGGGGCCCCAATGAGCAGTTCTTC
. TRBJ2-1 TRBV27 . CASSLFRSELGGLEQFF TGTGCCAGCAGTTTGTTCCGTAGCGAGTTGGGGGGTCTTGAGCAGTTCTTC
few TRBJ1-4 TRBV5-6 TRBD1 CASSSIQGWANEKLFF TGTGCCAGCAGCTCCATACAGGGGTGGGCTAATGAAAAACTGTTTTTT
. TRBJ1-5 TRBV23-1 . CASRDRYSNQPQHF TGCGCCAGCAGAGACAGGTATAGCAATCAGCCCCAGCATTTT
. TRBJ1-2 TRBV30 TRBD1 CAWRLTGGGYGYTF TGTGCCTGGAGGCTGACAGGGGGCGGCTATGGCTACACCTTC
. TRBJ1-1 TRBV14 TRBD1 CASSQDRGVNTEAFF TGTGCCAGCAGCCAAGACAGGGGGGTGAACACTGAAGCTTTCTTT
once TRBJ2-3 TRBV27 TRBD1 CASSLDRGEAADTQYF TGTGCCAGCAGTTTGGACAGGGGGGAGGCCGCAGATACGCAGTATTTT
. TRBJ1-5 TRBV30 TRBD1 CAWSHRVGTGSNQPQHF TGTGCCTGGAGCCACCGGGTGGGGACAGGGAGCAATCAGCCCCAGCATTTT
. TRBJ1-1 TRBV5-4 . CASSLGGTLNTEAFF TGTGCCAGCAGCTTGGGTGGCACGCTGAACACTGAAGCTTTCTTT
few TRBJ1-5 TRBV18 TRBD1 CASSKRTGDYQPQHF TGTGCCAGCTCAAAGCGGACAGGGGACTATCAGCCCCAGCATTTT